The T cell receptor beta chain described here comes from a study of blood T cells in healthy people across ages. Overall study: Template switching captured about one barcoded beta molecule per two T cells.

Study observations and caveats: Per million T cells, TCR beta diversity dropped about linearly as age rose.

The use of a sample-barcoded 5' primer and a J-beta primer mix characterized a second PCR of roughly 6 to 11 cycles. Each CDR3 protein is one row after TCRdb ran MiXCR on the 5' RACE reads. Counted here are around 990,000 distinct CDR3 sequences, approximately 26% occurring once; the ten biggest clones make up less than 0.85%. Germline values: CDR1 SGDLS, CDR2 YYNGEE. This CDR3 has 15 amino acids. The study recruited healthy Caucasian donors from Russia who were aged roughly 6 to 95. With respect to this clonotype: Antigen: not known.

The data also belong to a second study, concerning T cells of mothers and their children. From that paper: Three healthy Caucasian mothers, along with their six children, served as the donors.

Sequenced input: blood. The TCR sequence derives from a girl aged 2 to 10 in good health. The chain couples TRBV9 to TRBJ2-5; maybe TRBD2 (5 bases). The last part of the DNA fits TRBJ2-7 better; the J call may be wrong. CDR3 residues: CASSVGPQTEGEQYF. DNA for the CDR3: TGTGCCAGCAGCGTAGGACCGCAGACCGAGGGCGAGCAGTACTTC.